The text below deals with one T cell receptor beta chain. These data originate in a study of cytotoxic CD8 clonotypes in ibrutinib-treated CLL. The assay was immunoSEQ multiplex PCR, and TCRdb's table has in-frame clones only and misses some. The sample shows over 70,000 clones, about four fifths of them seen only once. The germline CDR1 and CDR2 sequences are SGDLS and YYNGEE. The CDR3 length is 16 residues. V was pared by 4 bases and J by 2 bases, with 16 bases between. Sequencing was performed on PBMCs, taken after 12 months of ibrutinib treatment. This chain uses TRBV9 with TRBJ2-1; D possibly corresponds to TRBD1 (7 bases). The clonotype was recovered from a human donor with chronic lymphocytic leukemia. DNA of the CDR3: TGTGCCAGCAGCACCCGACAGGGAGGTCCCTACAATGAGCAGTTCTTC. It encodes CASSTRQGGPYNEQFF.